These T cell receptor beta chains were read from a single sample in a study of cytomegalovirus exposure and HLA in healthy donors. Here immunoSEQ multiplex PCR was the method, and the copy in TCRdb shows in-frame clones only, minus some. Of approximately 150,000 clones in the sample, roughly 80% were seen once. What was sequenced was PBMCs. Receptor source: a man aged 25-45 years in good health and CMV-seronegative. The conserved cysteine and the conserved F or W are not part of the CDR3 here.

v_call	j_call	cdr3_aa
TRBV5-6	TRBJ1-2	ASSLRKTGGPYGYT
TRBV2	TRBJ2-7	ARGGSAYEQY
TRBV2	TRBJ1-2	ASSLQGAESGYT
TRBV28	TRBJ2-2	ASTRTSASGELF
TRBV29-1	TRBJ2-2	SVVQGANGELF
TRBV7-2	TRBJ2-1	ASGQGHEQF
TRBV15	TRBJ1-5	ATRKEGNNQPQH
TRBV18	TRBJ2-5	ASSPVVKQGAETQY
TRBV27	TRBJ2-7	ASSLRLAAREQY
TRBV11-2	TRBJ2-5	ASSLGGMVGTQY
TRBV28	TRBJ1-1	ASILRGEITEAF
TRBV5-6	NA	ASSLLVGAYEQY
TRBV6-1	TRBJ2-5	ASSEVTGTVETQY
TRBV30	TRBJ2-7	AWTRQGKSYEQY
TRBV9	TRBJ2-5	ASSVSPGQQETQY
TRBV18	TRBJ2-6	ASSAGSGSPSGANVLT
TRBV28	TRBJ2-7	ASSFYGGSSYEQY